Following are 15 T cell receptor beta chains from one sample sequenced in a study of molecular identifiers for immune sequencing clone quantification. From the PCR reads, TCRdb called clonotypes with MiXCR, one entry per CDR3 protein. The sample shows 90,000 to 120,000 distinct CDR3 sequences, roughly a third of them seen only once. Sequencing was done on a sample of naive CD8+ T cells from blood, with Jurkat cell RNA spiked in. Specified subset: FACS-sorted CD8+CD4-CCR7+CD45RA+ naive T cells. All receptors come from a human donor in good health. Some libraries in this study had Jurkat cell RNA spiked in.

The V and J genes are TRBV5-4 and TRBJ2-1; 14 bases align to TRBD2. There are 14 residues in the CDR3. The junction had 1 base not matched to a gene; V was cut back by 4 bases and J by 7 bases. Germline V gives CDR1 SGHNT, CDR2 YYREEE (reference sequence). The CDR3 nucleotides read TGTGCCAGCAGCCGGACTAGCGGGAGGAATGAGCAGTTCTTC. Translation: CASSRTSGRNEQFF.

This clonotype occurred a few times. The V and J genes are TRBV20-1 and TRBJ2-7; no clear D gene. V was trimmed by 3 bases and J by 2 bases, leaving 14 bases between them. The CDR3 is 14 amino acids. Germline V CDR1 and CDR2: DFQATT, SNEGSKA (reference sequence). This CDR3 is CSASKRLTPYEQYF. CDR3 in DNA: TGCAGTGCTAGCAAAAGACTCACCCCCTACGAGCAGTACTTC.

This clonotype was recorded once. This may be a read error: a much more frequent sequence differs by one nucleotide. The chain employs TRBV7-9 and TRBJ1-4; D is ambiguous. CDR1 SEHNR and CDR2 FQNEAQ come from the germline V gene (reference sequence). The CDR3 covers 15 residues. V was clipped by 1 base and J by 4 bases, with 10 bases between them. In nucleotides, the CDR3 is TGTGCCAGCAGCTTAGACAGCAGGATTAATGAAAAACTGTTTTTT. Translating gives CASSLDSRINEKLFF.

Comment on this clonotype: Possible read error: a much larger clone is one base away. The V and J genes are TRBV6-4 and TRBJ2-4; no clear D gene. The germline CDR1 and CDR2 sequences are MRHNA and SNTAGT. V lost 3 bases, J lost 0 bases, and 12 bases lay in between. CDR3 length equals 16 residues. The CDR3 is CASSDFSKLAKNIQYF. Here the CDR3 DNA reads TGTGCCAGCAGTGATTTTAGCAAACTAGCCAAAAACATTCAGTACTTC.

This clonotype showed up many times. V usage is TRBV20-1 and J usage is TRBJ2-3; 7 bases are a match to TRBD2. Looked up from germline, CDR1 is DFQATT and CDR2 is SNEGSKA (reference sequence). Germline trimming cut 4 bases from V and 1 base from J; bases unmatched to any gene: 5. CDR3 size: 14 residues. DNA for the CDR3: TGCAGTGCTACCGGACTAGGGGGCACAGATACGCAGTATTTT. Its translation is CSATGLGGTDTQYF.

With regard to this clonotype: A much larger clone lies one base from this, so it may be a read error. Here the CDR3 omits its conserved ending phenylalanine or tryptophan, so a read error is the likely source. This chain joins TRBV14 and TRBJ2-3; the D is unclear. Germline V lookup: CDR1 SGHDN, CDR2 FVKESK. V was clipped by 1 base and J by 2 bases, with 10 bases between them. This CDR3 comprises 15 residues. The CDR3, as DNA: TGTGCCAGCAGCCAAGTTTGGGAAGACACAGATACGCAGTATCTT. Translation: CASSQVWEDTDTQYL.

A note on this clonotype: Since a much larger clone is just one base distant, this may be a read error. The chain joins TRBV11-2 to TRBJ2-7; no clear D gene. The CDR3 runs to 12 residues. CDR1 and CDR2 (germline): SGHAT, FQNNGV. V lost 7 bases to trimming and J lost 6 bases, with 13 bases between them. The CDR3 loop is CASNSDSGEQYF. In DNA form, the CDR3 reads TGTGCCAGCAACTCCGACTCCGGCGAGCAGTACTTC.

The table lists this clonotype with many counts. J is TRBJ2-3 and V is TRBV9, with 9 bases lining up with TRBD1. Germline assignment: CDR1 SGDLS and CDR2 YYNGEE. Germline trimming cut 4 bases from V and 1 base from J; bases unmatched to any gene: 1. The CDR3 loop spans 14 amino acids. CDR3 sequence: CASSRQGGTDTQYF. For the CDR3, the DNA is TGTGCCAGCAGCCGACAGGGGGGCACAGATACGCAGTATTTT.

This clonotype was seen more than once but under ten times. The CDR3 sequence is CASSQEWGDPSTDTQYF. For the CDR3, the DNA is TGTGCCAGCAGCCAAGAATGGGGGGATCCTAGCACAGATACGCAGTATTTT. The rearrangement joins TRBV3-1 to TRBJ2-3; maybe TRBD2 (6 bases). The CDR3 length is 17 residues. V was clipped by 0 bases and J by 0 bases, with 13 bases between them. CDR1 and CDR2 (germline): LGHDT, YNNKEL (reference sequence).

In the case of this clonotype: Relative to the germline gene, one junction end is altered; a read error may explain this. The rearrangement joins TRBV5-1 to TRBJ2-1, with 8 bases matching TRBD1. The CDR3 has 17 amino acids. Germline V gene sequence: CDR1 SGHRS, CDR2 YFSETQ. CDR3 nucleotide sequence: TGCGCCAGCAGCTCGCAGGGGGCGCAGGGTTTCGACAATGAGCAGCTCTTC. This codes for CASSSQGAQGFDNEQLF.

This clonotype was counted many times. The V gene is TRBV21-1, the J gene TRBJ1-5; the DNA was not used to check the table's D call, TRBD1. TRBV21-1 is termed a pseudogene. CDR3 length: 17 residues. The CDR3 DNA reads TGTGCCAGCAGCAAAGGTAGAACAGGGCCTTGGAATCAGCCCCAGCATTTT. This translates into CASSKGRTGPWNQPQHF.

CDR3 residues: CASSQGTSGEETQYF. In DNA form, the CDR3 reads TGTGCCAGCAGTCAAGGGACTAGCGGCGAAGAGACCCAGTACTTC. This chain connects TRBV28 to TRBJ2-5, with 11 nucleotides matching TRBD2. CDR3 length: 15 residues. Trimming removed 5 bases from V and 3 bases from J; junction bases left unmatched: 5. The germline CDR1 and CDR2 sequences are MDHEN and SYDVKM.

This clonotype was observed many times. This chain uses TRBV28 with TRBJ2-3; D could derive from TRBD1 or TRBD2 (5 bases each). The CDR3 length is 12 residues. With 2 bases removed from V and 11 bases from J, the gap between germline ends came to 11 bases. Germline V lookup: CDR1 MDHEN, CDR2 SYDVKM. Here the CDR3 reads CASSLIGTGQYF. Written as DNA, the CDR3 is TGTGCCAGCAGTTTAATCGGGACGGGGCAGTATTTT.

This clonotype was seen a few times. The chain has TRBV11-2 and TRBJ1-1; no firm D call. V dropped 1 base and J dropped 4 bases, with 19 bases sitting between them. The CDR3 extends over 17 amino acids. The germline gives CDR1 SGHAT, CDR2 FQNNGV. The CDR3 DNA sequence: TGTGCCAGCAGCTTAGTTGTGGCAGGAACAAAGGGCACTGAAGCTTTCTTT. Translation: CASSLVVAGTKGTEAFF. The full variable domain, rest sourced from reference TRBV11-2 and TRBJ1-1, is EAGVAQSPRYKIIEKRQSVAFWCNPISGHATLYWYQQILGQGPKLLIQFQNNGVVDDSQLPKDRFSAERLKGVDSTLKIQPAKLEDSAVYLCASSLVVAGTKGTEAFFGQGTRLTVV.

The sample holds many counts of this clonotype. This sequence joins TRBV12-3 or TRBV12-4 and TRBJ2-5; TRBD1 agrees at 7 bases. The CDR3 sequence is 13 residues long. The V and J ends lost 5 bases and 6 bases, in that order; junction bases with no gene match: 6. This CDR3 reads CASSPPGQKTQYF. CDR3 nucleotides: TGTGCCAGCAGTCCTCCGGGACAGAAGACCCAGTACTTC.